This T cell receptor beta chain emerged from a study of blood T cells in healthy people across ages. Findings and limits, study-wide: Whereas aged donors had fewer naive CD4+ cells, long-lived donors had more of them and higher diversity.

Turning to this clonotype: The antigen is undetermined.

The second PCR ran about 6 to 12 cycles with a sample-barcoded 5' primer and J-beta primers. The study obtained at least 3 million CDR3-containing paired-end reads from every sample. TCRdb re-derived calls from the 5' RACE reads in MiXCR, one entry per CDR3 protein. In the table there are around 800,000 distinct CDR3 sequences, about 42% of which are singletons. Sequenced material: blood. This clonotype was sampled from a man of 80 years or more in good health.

The CDR3 region is CASSFAGGYGYTF. CDR3 nucleotides: TGTGCCAGCAGTTTTGCTGGGGGCTATGGCTACACCTTC. The genes are TRBV28 and TRBJ1-2; tentatively, D is TRBD1 (5 bases). This CDR3 contains 13 residues. Deletions cut 3 bases from V and 4 bases from J, with 9 bases between. Germline-derived CDR1 and CDR2 are MDHEN and SYDVKM.